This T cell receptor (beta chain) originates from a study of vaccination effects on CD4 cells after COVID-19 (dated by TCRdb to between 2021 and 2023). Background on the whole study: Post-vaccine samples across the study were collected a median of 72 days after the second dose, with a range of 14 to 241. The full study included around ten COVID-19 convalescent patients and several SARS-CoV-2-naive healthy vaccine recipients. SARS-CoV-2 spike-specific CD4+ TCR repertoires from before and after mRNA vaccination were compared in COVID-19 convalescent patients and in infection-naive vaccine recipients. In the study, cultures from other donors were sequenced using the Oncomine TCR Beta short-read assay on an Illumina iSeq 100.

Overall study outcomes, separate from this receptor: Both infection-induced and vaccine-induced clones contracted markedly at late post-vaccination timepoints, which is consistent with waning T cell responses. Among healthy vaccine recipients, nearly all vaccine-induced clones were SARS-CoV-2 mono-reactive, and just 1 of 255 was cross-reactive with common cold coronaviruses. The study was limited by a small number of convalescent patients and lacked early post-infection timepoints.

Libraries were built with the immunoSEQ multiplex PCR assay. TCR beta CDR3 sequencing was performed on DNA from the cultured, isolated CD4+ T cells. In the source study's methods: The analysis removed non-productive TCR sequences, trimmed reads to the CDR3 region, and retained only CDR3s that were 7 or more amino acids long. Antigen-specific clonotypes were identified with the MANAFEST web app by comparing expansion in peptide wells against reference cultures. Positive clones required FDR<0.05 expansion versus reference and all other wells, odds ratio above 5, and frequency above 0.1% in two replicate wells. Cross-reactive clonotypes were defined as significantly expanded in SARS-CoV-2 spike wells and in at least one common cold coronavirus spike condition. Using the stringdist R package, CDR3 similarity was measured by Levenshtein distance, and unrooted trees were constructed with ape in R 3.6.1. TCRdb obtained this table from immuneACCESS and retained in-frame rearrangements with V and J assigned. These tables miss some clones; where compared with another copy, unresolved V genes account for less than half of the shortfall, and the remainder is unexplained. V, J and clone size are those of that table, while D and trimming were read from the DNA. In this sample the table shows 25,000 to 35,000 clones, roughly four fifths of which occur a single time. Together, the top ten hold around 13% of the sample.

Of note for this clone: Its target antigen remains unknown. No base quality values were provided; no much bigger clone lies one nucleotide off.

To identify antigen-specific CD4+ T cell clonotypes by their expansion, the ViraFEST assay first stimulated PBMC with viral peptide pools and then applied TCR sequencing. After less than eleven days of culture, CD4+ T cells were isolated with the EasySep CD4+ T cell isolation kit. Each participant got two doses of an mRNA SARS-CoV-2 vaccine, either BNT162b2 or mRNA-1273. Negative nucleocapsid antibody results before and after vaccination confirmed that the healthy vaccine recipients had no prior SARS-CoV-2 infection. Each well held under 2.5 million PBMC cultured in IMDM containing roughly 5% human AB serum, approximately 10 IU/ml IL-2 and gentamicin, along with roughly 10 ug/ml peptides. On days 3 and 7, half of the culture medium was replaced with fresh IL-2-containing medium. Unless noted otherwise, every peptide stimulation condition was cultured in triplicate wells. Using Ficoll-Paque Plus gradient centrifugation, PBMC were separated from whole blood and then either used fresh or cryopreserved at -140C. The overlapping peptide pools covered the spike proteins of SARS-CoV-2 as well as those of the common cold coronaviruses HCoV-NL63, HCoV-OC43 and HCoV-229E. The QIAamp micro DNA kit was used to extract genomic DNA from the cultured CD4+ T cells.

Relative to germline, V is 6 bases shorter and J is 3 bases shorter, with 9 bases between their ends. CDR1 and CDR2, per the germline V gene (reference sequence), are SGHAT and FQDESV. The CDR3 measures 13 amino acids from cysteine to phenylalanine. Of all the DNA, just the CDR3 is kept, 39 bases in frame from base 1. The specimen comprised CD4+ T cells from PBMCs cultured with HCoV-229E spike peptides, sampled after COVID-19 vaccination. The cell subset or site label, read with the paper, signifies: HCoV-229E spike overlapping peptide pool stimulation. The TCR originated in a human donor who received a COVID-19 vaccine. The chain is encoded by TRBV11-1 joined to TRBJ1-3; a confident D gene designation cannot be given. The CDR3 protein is CASRVVIGNTIYF. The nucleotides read TGTGCCAGCAGGGTGGTTATTGGAAACACCATATATTTT. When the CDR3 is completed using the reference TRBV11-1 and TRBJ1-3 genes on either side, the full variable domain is EAEVAQSPRYKITEKSQAVAFWCDPISGHATLYWYRQILGQGPELLVQFQDESVVDDSQLPKDRFSAERLKGVDSTLKIQPAELGDSAMYLCASRVVIGNTIYFGEGSWLTVV.